These T cell receptor beta chains were read from a single sample in a study of blood T cell repertoires in COVID-19. TCRdb's table, derived via immunoSEQ multiplex PCR, lists solely in-frame clones and lacks some. The data show about 200,000 clones, 82% seen once. The sequenced material came from peripheral blood. The receptors here all came from a woman older than 75 with COVID-19, enrolled during active disease. Both conserved end residues are part of each CDR3. A D gene is named only where the DNA matches it firmly. Only some rows state a clone size, as once, few, many or a class for expanded clones.

clone_size,d_call,j_call,v_call,cdr3_aa,cdr3_nt
few,TRBD2,TRBJ2-5,TRBV5-4,CASSLGSASGSLGTQYF,TGTGCCAGCAGCTTGGGGTCGGCTAGCGGGAGTCTCGGGACCCAGTACTTC
-,TRBD2,TRBJ2-1,TRBV5-4,CASSSTSGRDEQFF,TGTGCCAGCAGTTCGACTAGCGGGAGGGATGAGCAGTTCTTC
-,-,TRBJ2-1,TRBV9,CASSGGPAGSYNEQFF,TGTGCCAGCAGCGGAGGCCCCGCGGGCTCCTACAATGAGCAGTTCTTC
-,TRBD2,TRBJ2-1,TRBV9,CASSVSDRLAGERSYNEQFF,TGTGCCAGCAGCGTGTCAGACCGATTAGCGGGGGAGAGATCCTACAATGAGCAGTTCTTC
few,TRBD1,TRBJ1-2,TRBV5-4,CASSLGQGQDGYTF,TGTGCCAGCAGCTTGGGACAGGGACAAGATGGCTACACCTTC
-,-,TRBJ1-1,TRBV27,CASSSGRWVQAFF,TGTGCCAGCAGTTCGGGGAGATGGGTCCAAGCTTTCTTT
-,-,TRBJ1-2,TRBV9,CASSVEGVGGYTF,TGTGCCAGCAGCGTAGAAGGAGTCGGCGGCTACACCTTC
-,TRBD2,TRBJ2-3,TRBV30,CAWRGRGGRYTQYF,TGTGCCTGGAGAGGGCGGGGGGGCCGATATACGCAGTATTTT
few,-,TRBJ1-6,TRBV10-3,CAASRENNSPLHF,TGTGCGGCGTCGAGGGAGAATAATTCACCCCTCCACTTT
-,-,TRBJ2-1,TRBV3-1/TRBV3-2,CASSQGGGRGEQFF,TGTGCCAGCAGCCAAGGCGGGGGCAGGGGTGAGCAGTTCTTC
once,TRBD2,TRBJ2-7,TRBV6-2/TRBV6-3,CASSMREGGPYEQYF,TGTGCCAGCAGTATGCGGGAGGGTGGCCCTTACGAGCAGTACTTC
-,-,TRBJ2-3,TRBV9,CASSARGGASTDTQYF,TGTGCCAGCAGCGCTCGCGGCGGGGCCAGCACAGATACGCAGTATTTT
-,-,TRBJ1-2,TRBV30,CAARGTSDGYTF,TGTGCCGCACGGGGGACGAGCGATGGCTACACCTTC
few,TRBD1,TRBJ1-6,TRBV28,CASRPGQVNSPLHF,TGTGCCAGCAGACCGGGACAGGTTAATTCACCCCTCCACTTT
-,-,TRBJ2-2,TRBV5-4,CASSFKGDTGELFF,TGTGCCAGCAGCTTTAAGGGAGACACCGGGGAGCTGTTTTTT
-,-,TRBJ2-7,TRBV6-5,CASTQGGGTSYEQYF,TGTGCCAGCACTCAAGGGGGGGGGACTTCCTACGAGCAGTACTTC
-,-,TRBJ2-3,TRBV11-2,CASSLQGLTDTQYF,TGTGCCAGCAGCTTACAGGGACTCACAGATACGCAGTATTTT
-,-,TRBJ1-2,TRBV5-1,CASSFTGSWGYTF,TGCGCCAGCAGCTTTACAGGGAGCTGGGGCTACACCTTC
many,-,TRBJ2-2,TRBV5-6,CASSLDMTGELFF,TGTGCCAGCAGCCTGGACATGACCGGGGAGCTGTTTTTT
-,-,TRBJ2-5,TRBV18,CASSRQLQETQYF,TGTGCCAGCTCACGACAGCTACAAGAGACCCAGTACTTC